These T cell receptor beta chains were read from a single sample in a study of cytomegalovirus exposure and HLA in healthy donors. Sequencing used immunoSEQ multiplex PCR; TCRdb keeps in-frame clones, though not all of them. The repertoire consists of about 210,000 clones, with 70% to 90% occurring once and the leading ten covering less than 0.4%. Material: PBMCs. The receptors stem from a woman in her twenties or thirties in good health and CMV-seronegative. Both conserved end residues are part of each CDR3. A D gene is named only where the DNA matches it firmly. Size tells how often a clone was seen (once, few, many) or the class of an expanded clone, and some rows leave it out.

CASRYSGDTGELFF,TGTGCCAGTAGATACTCGGGGGACACCGGGGAGCTGTTTTTT,TRBJ2-2,NA,TRBV19,NA
CATSRVGPSTDTQYF,TGTGCCACCAGCAGAGTTGGGCCTAGCACAGATACGCAGTATTTT,TRBJ2-3,NA,TRBV15,few
CASSFGGNEQFF,TGTGCCAGCTCCTTCGGGGGGAATGAGCAGTTCTTC,TRBJ2-1,TRBD2,TRBV6-6,NA
CASSVDRGTYNEQFF,TGTGCCAGCAGCGTGGACAGGGGGACCTACAATGAGCAGTTCTTC,TRBJ2-1,TRBD1,TRBV7-3,NA
CASSQSGASTYGYTF,TGTGCCAGCAGCCAATCAGGGGCCTCCACCTATGGCTACACCTTC,TRBJ1-2,NA,TRBV14,NA
CASSQEGISGGYGYTF,TGCGCCAGCAGCCAAGAGGGAATCTCGGGGGGCTATGGCTACACCTTC,TRBJ1-2,NA,TRBV4-1,NA
CASSQDRLAGGAGELFF,TGCGCCAGCAGCCAAGACCGGCTAGCGGGAGGAGCCGGGGAGCTGTTTTTT,TRBJ2-2,TRBD2,TRBV4-1,NA
CASSSDPAGRNNEQFF,TGTGCCAGCAGCTCGGACCCAGCGGGACGCAACAATGAGCAGTTCTTC,TRBJ2-1,TRBD2,TRBV5-6,once
CASSRQGAEAFF,TGTGCCAGTTCCCGCCAGGGGGCTGAAGCTTTCTTT,TRBJ1-1,TRBD1,TRBV6-1,NA
CASQPYGSAGEQYF,TGCGCCAGCCAGCCATACGGTAGCGCGGGGGAGCAGTACTTC,TRBJ2-7,NA,TRBV5-1,NA
CASTRGSGNTIYF,TGTGCCAGCACCCGGGGCTCTGGAAACACCATATATTTT,TRBJ1-3,NA,TRBV6-5,NA
CASSKGVVGHSPLHF,TGTGCCAGCAGTAAGGGGGTCGTAGGTCATTCACCCCTCCACTTT,TRBJ1-6,NA,TRBV2,NA
CASSLSWAGRTDTQYF,TGCGCCAGCAGCCTGAGCTGGGCGGGGCGCACAGATACGCAGTATTTT,TRBJ2-3,NA,TRBV4-1,NA
CASSLGDRPYNEQFF,TGCGCCAGCAGCTTGGGGGACAGGCCTTACAATGAGCAGTTCTTC,TRBJ2-1,TRBD1,TRBV5-1,NA
CASSQDRGSYNEQFF,TGTGCCAGCAGCCAAGACAGGGGTTCCTACAATGAGCAGTTCTTC,TRBJ2-1,NA,TRBV4-2,NA
CASSGGSGRLWSTDTQYF,TGCGCCAGCAGCGGGGGTAGCGGGAGATTGTGGAGCACAGATACGCAGTATTTT,TRBJ2-3,TRBD2,TRBV5-1,NA
CSARSTGGYTF,TGCAGTGCTAGATCGACTGGTGGCTACACCTTC,TRBJ1-2,NA,TRBV20-1,NA
CASSPLTGYEQYF,TGCGCCAGCAGCCCGCTGACTGGCTACGAGCAGTACTTC,TRBJ2-7,NA,TRBV4-1,NA
CASSQQGAEAFF,TGTGCCAGCAGCCAACAGGGGGCTGAAGCTTTCTTT,TRBJ1-1,TRBD1,TRBV11-1,few
CSVVSGLAGFNEQYF,TGCAGCGTTGTTAGTGGACTAGCGGGATTCAACGAGCAGTACTTC,TRBJ2-7,TRBD2,TRBV29-1,NA
CASSQLTTGSRYGYTF,TGTGCCAGCAGCCAACTCACGACAGGGTCTCGGTATGGCTACACCTTC,TRBJ1-2,TRBD1,TRBV7-2,once
CASSKPWGGLAKNIQYF,TGTGCCAGCAGCAAACCTTGGGGGGGCCTAGCCAAAAACATTCAGTACTTC,TRBJ2-4,NA,TRBV11-2,NA
CASSLDGGENIQYF,TGTGCCAGCAGCTTAGACGGCGGGGAAAACATTCAGTACTTC,TRBJ2-4,NA,TRBV7-9,NA
CASSLAGGTGYLHTEAFF,TGTGCCAGCAGCTTAGCGGGAGGGACAGGGTATCTTCACACTGAAGCTTTCTTT,TRBJ1-1,TRBD1,TRBV7-2,NA
CSATTSYYEQYF,TGCAGCGCTACGACTAGCTACTACGAGCAGTACTTC,TRBJ2-7,TRBD2,TRBV29-1,NA
CASSLSGGFNEQFF,TGTGCCAGCAGTTTATCAGGGGGCTTCAATGAGCAGTTCTTC,TRBJ2-1,TRBD1,TRBV27,NA
CASRLGGEQFF,TGTGCCAGTCGGTTGGGAGGTGAGCAGTTCTTC,TRBJ2-1,NA,TRBV2,NA